Each of the 9 T cell receptor beta chains below was sequenced from the same sample in a study of control samples from healthy donors and cancer patients. TCRdb keeps only in-frame clones here, not all; method: immunoSEQ multiplex PCR. This sample has fewer than 130,000 clones; roughly 90% occur once, and the top ten carry roughly 3.7%. Sequenced input: PBMCs. These receptors originate from a woman in her fifties or sixties with lung cancer.

The rearrangement uses TRBV7-6 and TRBJ2-5; D not resolved. CDR1 SGHVS and CDR2 FNYEAQ come from the germline V gene. The CDR3 consists of 12 residues. V was cut by 3 bases and J by 5 bases, with 7 bases left in between. The DNA of the CDR3 is TGTGCCAGCAGCTTCGGTGGGGAGACCCAGTACTTC. It encodes CASSFGGETQYF.

The chain has TRBV19 and TRBJ2-1; D is unresolved. Deletions cut 1 base from V and 6 bases from J, with 19 bases between. This CDR3 is 17 amino acids long. Germline CDR1 LNHDA, CDR2 SQIVND (reference sequence). The CDR3 protein is CASSIVLGLGIPNEQFF. Written as DNA, the CDR3 is TGTGCCAGTAGTATAGTGCTAGGGCTAGGGATCCCCAATGAGCAGTTCTTC.

This clone was observed a handful of times. The chain has TRBV7-9 and TRBJ1-6; D unresolved. Germline V lookup: CDR1 SEHNR, CDR2 FQNEAQ (reference sequence). The CDR3 has 11 amino acids. V was trimmed by 7 bases and J by 7 bases, leaving 5 bases between them. Here the CDR3 DNA reads TGTGCCAGCACCCAAAATTCACCCCTCCACTTT. Amino acids: CASTQNSPLHF. The full variable domain, its missing parts supplied by reference TRBV7-9 and TRBJ1-6, is DTGVSQNPRHKITKRGQNVTFRCDPISEHNRLYWYRQTLGQGPEFLTYFQNEAQLEKSRLLSDRFSAERPKGSFSTLEIQRTEQGDSAMYLCASTQNSPLHFGNGTRLTVT.

This clone was counted once. The genes are TRBV3-1 (or the pseudogene TRBV3-2) and TRBJ1-6; TRBD1 agrees at 7 bases. J was trimmed by 6 bases and V by 5 bases; bases with no gene match: 4. The length of the CDR3 is 14 residues. CDR1 and CDR2 from the germline V gene are LGHDT and YNNKEL (reference sequence). The CDR3 DNA is TGTGCCAGCAGCTCGGGACAGAGTAATTCACCCCTCCACTTT. Protein: CASSSGQSNSPLHF.

The chain has TRBV5-4 and TRBJ1-1; 7 bases are a match to TRBD1. The CDR3 contains 15 residues. Germline lookup yields CDR1 SGHNT and CDR2 YYREEE (reference sequence). V trimming: 4 bases; J trimming: 1 base; junction bases outside the gene matches: 7. The CDR3: CASSPGGGGNTEAFF. The DNA of the CDR3 is TGTGCCAGCAGCCCGGGAGGGGGCGGGAACACTGAAGCTTTCTTT.

V is TRBV24-1 and J is TRBJ1-1, with D hard to call. The CDR3 is made up of 13 amino acids. Between the trimmed V and J ends, which lost 3 bases and 10 bases, there was a span of 14 bases. CDR1 is KGHDR, CDR2 SFDVKD, per germline. Here the CDR3 DNA reads TGTGCCACCAGTGATCATCACGCCCCCCGAGCTTTCTTT. Amino acids: CATSDHHAPRAFF.

This chain uses TRBV9 with TRBJ2-1, with TRBD1 matching over 9 bases. The CDR3 runs 16 residues. Germline V lookup: CDR1 SGDLS, CDR2 YYNGEE. Trimming cost V 0 bases and J 4 bases; bases outside gene matches: 5. The CDR3 here is CASSVVGQGSYNEQFF. The CDR3 DNA sequence: TGTGCCAGCAGCGTAGTGGGACAGGGTTCTTACAATGAGCAGTTCTTC.

V and J are TRBV11-2 and TRBJ1-1; D unresolved. This CDR3 region has 13 residues. Deletions cut 0 bases from V and 6 bases from J, with 8 bases between. CDR1 is SGHAT and CDR2 is FQNNGV in the germline V gene. CDR3: CASSLDSVSEAFF. The DNA of the CDR3 is TGTGCCAGCAGCTTAGATTCGGTGTCTGAAGCTTTCTTT.

The genes are TRBV2 and TRBJ1-3; TRBD1 is a possible D gene (6 bases). The CDR3 runs 16 residues. In germline, CDR1 is SNHLY, CDR2 FYNNEI. V dropped 2 bases and J dropped 1 base, with 12 bases sitting between them. The CDR3 bases are TGTGCCAGCAGTGAAACAGGGTCTGGTTCTGGAAACACCATATATTTT. As protein: CASSETGSGSGNTIYF. Full variable domain (rest looked up from reference TRBV2 and TRBJ1-3): EPEVTQTPSHQVTQMGQEVILRCVPISNHLYFYWYRQILGQKVEFLVSFYNNEISEKSEIFDDQFSVERPDGSNFTLKIRSTKLEDSAMYFCASSETGSGSGNTIYFGEGSWLTVV.